This T cell receptor beta chain was sequenced for a study of early stage breast cancer tumors. Study-level background: ER+/PR+/HER2- status applied to about 75% of the 16 invasive breast tumors.

From germline, CDR1 is SGHRS and CDR2 YFSETQ. This CDR3 is built from 16 residues. V lost 6 bases to trimming and J lost 2 bases; unmatched junction nucleotides: 13. Some clones are missing from TCRdb's copy, which holds only in-frame ones; the method was immunoSEQ multiplex PCR. Among tens of thousands of clones listed, around four fifths were seen once. Sequenced sample: blood. V and J are TRBV5-1 and TRBJ2-7, with TRBD2 identical over 8 bases. The receptor was isolated from a person aged 55 to 69 with breast cancer. The CDR3 bases are TGCGCCAGCACCAAGGGCCCTACTAGCGGAACCTACGAGCAGTACTTC. Translated, it gives CASTKGPTSGTYEQYF.